These 3 T cell receptor beta chains came from one sample sequenced in a study of graft-versus-host responses after intestinal transplantation. Processing of graft tissue released intraepithelial and lamina propria lymphocytes. TCRdb's table, derived via immunoSEQ multiplex PCR, lists solely in-frame clones and lacks some. This sample carries roughly 17,000 clones, 82% of them seen once, and the ten largest clones take 5% to 6%. Sequenced material: ileum tissue, taken 17 days after transplant. Every receptor here comes from a human patient who received an intestinal transplant, so some T cells may come from the graft donor.

This chain's CDR3 is CASSPKPNSAKNIQYF. CDR3 coding DNA: TGTGCCAGCAGCCCTAAACCAAACTCAGCCAAAAACATTCAGTACTTC. The chain joins TRBV9 to TRBJ2-4; unclear D gene. This CDR3 spans 16 amino acids. Between the trimmed V and J ends, which lost 4 bases and 0 bases, there was a span of 14 bases. Germline assignment: CDR1 SGDLS and CDR2 YYNGEE.

This clone was recorded once. The chain recombines TRBV5-6 with TRBJ1-2, with 10 bases aligning to TRBD1. CDR1 SGHDT and CDR2 YYEEEE come from the germline V gene. V was clipped by 4 bases and J by 0 bases; unmatched bases: 6. This CDR3 is 16 amino acids long. Written as DNA, the CDR3 is TGTGCCAGCAGCCGAAGACAGGGGGCAGCTAACTATGGCTACACCTTC. It is translated as CASSRRQGAANYGYTF.

The chain joins TRBV9 to TRBJ2-1; TRBD1 aligns across 9 bases. In germline, CDR1 is SGDLS, CDR2 YYNGEE. This CDR3 has 18 residues. The V and J ends lost 5 bases and 1 base, in that order; junction bases with no gene match: 13. The CDR3 is CASRFGQGPSGSYNEQFF. The CDR3 coding sequence is TGTGCCAGCAGATTCGGACAGGGGCCCTCGGGATCCTACAATGAGCAGTTCTTC.